This T cell receptor (beta chain) was sequenced during a study of blood T cell repertoires in COVID-19. The wider study: COVID-19 samples from acute and convalescent phases originated in the United States, Italy and Spain.

The table came from immunoSEQ multiplex PCR; TCRdb's copy has only in-frame clones and leaves some out. The sample carries almost 200,000 clones, approximately 86% recorded once. From germline, CDR1 is WSHSY and CDR2 SAAADI. Trimming cost V 6 bases and J 7 bases; bases outside gene matches: 11. The CDR3 consists of 15 residues. The receptor was derived from a man aged 55 to 70 with COVID-19, enrolled during active disease. The sequencing sample was made of peripheral blood. The chain joins TRBV10-2 to TRBJ2-2; TRBD1 aligns across 7 bases. The chain's CDR3 is CASRGSRGLSGELFF. The DNA for the CDR3 is TGCGCCAGCAGGGGGTCTAGGGGGCTTAGCGGGGAGCTGTTTTTT.